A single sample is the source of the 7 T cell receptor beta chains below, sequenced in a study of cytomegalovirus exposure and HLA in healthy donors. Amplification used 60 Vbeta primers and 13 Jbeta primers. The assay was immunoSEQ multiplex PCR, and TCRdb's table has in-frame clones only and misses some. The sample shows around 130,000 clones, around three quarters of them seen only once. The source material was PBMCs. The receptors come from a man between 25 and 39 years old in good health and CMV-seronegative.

CDR3 in DNA: TGTGCCAGCAGTGAAGTGGGACTAGCGGTCTACGAGCAGTACTTC. This sequence encodes CASSEVGLAVYEQYF. The V gene is TRBV6-1, the J gene TRBJ2-7; 11 bases fit TRBD2. J gave up 3 bases and V 1 base, and 2 bases lay outside the gene matches. CDR3 length: 15 residues. The germline V gene encodes CDR1 MNHNS and CDR2 SASEGT.

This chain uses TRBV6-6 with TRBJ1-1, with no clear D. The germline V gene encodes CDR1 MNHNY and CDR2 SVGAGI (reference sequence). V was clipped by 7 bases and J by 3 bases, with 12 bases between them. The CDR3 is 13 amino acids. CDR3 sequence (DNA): TGTGCCAGCACTCACACGGGTGACACTGAAGCTTTCTTT. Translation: CASTHTGDTEAFF.

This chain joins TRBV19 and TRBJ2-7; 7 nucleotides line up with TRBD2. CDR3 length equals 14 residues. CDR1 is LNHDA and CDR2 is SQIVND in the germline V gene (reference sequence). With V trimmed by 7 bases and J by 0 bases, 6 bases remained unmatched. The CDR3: CASKGGGSSYEQYF. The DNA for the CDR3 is TGTGCCAGTAAGGGCGGCGGGAGCTCCTACGAGCAGTACTTC. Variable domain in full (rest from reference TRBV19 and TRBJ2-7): DGGITQSPKYLFRKEGQNVTLSCEQNLNHDAMYWYRQDPGQGLRLIYYSQIVNDFQKGDIAEGYSVSREKKESFPLTVTSAQKNPTAFYLCASKGGGSSYEQYFGPGTRLTVT.

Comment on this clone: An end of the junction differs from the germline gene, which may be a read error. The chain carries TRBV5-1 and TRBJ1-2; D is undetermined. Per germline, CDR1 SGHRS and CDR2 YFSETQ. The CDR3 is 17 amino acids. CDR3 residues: CASSIDPSSGPNYGYPF. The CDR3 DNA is TGCGCCAGCAGCATAGACCCATCCAGCGGGCCTAACTATGGCTACCCCTTC.

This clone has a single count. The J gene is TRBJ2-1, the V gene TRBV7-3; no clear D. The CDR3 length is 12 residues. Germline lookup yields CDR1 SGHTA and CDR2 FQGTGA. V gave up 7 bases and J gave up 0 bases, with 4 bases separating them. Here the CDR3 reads CASTYSYNEQFF. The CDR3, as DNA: TGTGCCAGCACCTACTCCTACAATGAGCAGTTCTTC.

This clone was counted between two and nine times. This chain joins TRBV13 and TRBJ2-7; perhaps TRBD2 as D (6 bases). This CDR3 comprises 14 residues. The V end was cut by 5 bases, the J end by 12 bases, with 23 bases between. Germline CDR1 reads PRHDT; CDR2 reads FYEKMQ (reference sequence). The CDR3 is CASSPRSSGTARYF. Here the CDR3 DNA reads TGTGCCAGCAGCCCTCGTAGTAGCGGAACCGCCCGGTACTTC.

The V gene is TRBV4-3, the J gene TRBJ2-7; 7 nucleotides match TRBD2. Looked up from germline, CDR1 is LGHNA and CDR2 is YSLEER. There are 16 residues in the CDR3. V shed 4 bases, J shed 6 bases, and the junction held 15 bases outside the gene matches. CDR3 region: CASSRYYSQAGSEQYF. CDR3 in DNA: TGCGCCAGCAGCCGATACTATTCCCAAGCGGGGTCCGAGCAGTACTTC.